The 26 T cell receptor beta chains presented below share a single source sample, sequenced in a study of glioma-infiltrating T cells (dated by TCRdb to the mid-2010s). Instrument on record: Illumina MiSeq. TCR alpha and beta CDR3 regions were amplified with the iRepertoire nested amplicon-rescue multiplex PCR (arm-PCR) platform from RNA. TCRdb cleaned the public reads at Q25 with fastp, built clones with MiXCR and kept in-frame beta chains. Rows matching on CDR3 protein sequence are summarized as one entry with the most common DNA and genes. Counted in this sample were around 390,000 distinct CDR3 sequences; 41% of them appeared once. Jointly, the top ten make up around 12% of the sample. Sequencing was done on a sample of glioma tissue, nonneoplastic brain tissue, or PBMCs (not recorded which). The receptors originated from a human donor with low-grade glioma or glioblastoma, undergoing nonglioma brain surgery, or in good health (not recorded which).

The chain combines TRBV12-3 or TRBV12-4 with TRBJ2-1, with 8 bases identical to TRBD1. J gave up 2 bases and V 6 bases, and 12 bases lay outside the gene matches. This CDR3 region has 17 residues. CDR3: CASSSPRGRGPYNEQFF. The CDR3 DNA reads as TGTGCCAGCAGCTCTCCCCGGGGCAGGGGGCCCTACAATGAGCAGTTCTTC.

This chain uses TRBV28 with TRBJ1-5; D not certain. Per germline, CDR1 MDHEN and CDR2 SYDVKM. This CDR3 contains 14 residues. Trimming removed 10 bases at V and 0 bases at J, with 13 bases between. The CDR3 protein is CAIRRKYSNQPQHF. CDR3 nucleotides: TGTGCCATCAGGCGAAAATATAGCAATCAGCCCCAGCATTTT.

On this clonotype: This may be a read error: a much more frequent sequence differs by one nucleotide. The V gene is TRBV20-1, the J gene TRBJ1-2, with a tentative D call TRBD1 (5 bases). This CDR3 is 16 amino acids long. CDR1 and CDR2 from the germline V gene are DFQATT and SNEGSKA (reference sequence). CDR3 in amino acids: CSAGDGLAAGLYGYTF. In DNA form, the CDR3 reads TGCAGTGCTGGAGATGGCCTGGCCGCGGGGCTCTATGGCTACACCTTC.

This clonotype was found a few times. The CDR3 region is CASSLGLSNQPQHF. In DNA, the CDR3 is TGTGCCAGCAGTCTAGGATTGAGCAATCAGCCCCAGCATTTT. The V call is TRBV27, the J call TRBJ1-5; D not resolved. CDR3 length equals 14 residues. Germline loops: CDR1 MNHEY, CDR2 SMNVEV (reference sequence). Trimming stripped 5 bases from V and 1 base from J, with 9 bases between.

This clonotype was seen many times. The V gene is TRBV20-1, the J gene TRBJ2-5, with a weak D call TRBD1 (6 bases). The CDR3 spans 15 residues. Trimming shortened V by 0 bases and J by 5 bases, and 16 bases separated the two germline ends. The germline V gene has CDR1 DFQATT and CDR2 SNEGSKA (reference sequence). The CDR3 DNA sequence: TGCAGTGCTAGAGATCAGGAACAGGGCGGCGAGACCCAGTACTTC. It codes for CSARDQEQGGETQYF.

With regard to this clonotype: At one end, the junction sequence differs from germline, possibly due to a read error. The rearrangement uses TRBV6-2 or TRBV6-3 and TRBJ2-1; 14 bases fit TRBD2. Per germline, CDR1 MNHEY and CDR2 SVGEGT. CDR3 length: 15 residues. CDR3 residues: CASGFGTSGSNEQSF. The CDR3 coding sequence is TGTGCCAGCGGTTTCGGGACTAGCGGGAGCAATGAACAGTCCTTC.

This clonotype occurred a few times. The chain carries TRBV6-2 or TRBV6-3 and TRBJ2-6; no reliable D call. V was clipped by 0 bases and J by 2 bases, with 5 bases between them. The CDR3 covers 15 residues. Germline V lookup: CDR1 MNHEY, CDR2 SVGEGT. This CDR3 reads CASSYSGAGANVLTF. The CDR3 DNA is TGTGCCAGCAGTTACTCTGGGGCTGGGGCCAACGTCCTGACTTTC.

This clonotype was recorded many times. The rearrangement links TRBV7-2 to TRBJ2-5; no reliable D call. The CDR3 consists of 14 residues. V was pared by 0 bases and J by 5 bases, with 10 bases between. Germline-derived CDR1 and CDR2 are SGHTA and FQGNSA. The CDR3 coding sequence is TGTGCCAGCAGCTTAGCTCGGGCGGAGGAGACCCAGTACTTC. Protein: CASSLARAEETQYF. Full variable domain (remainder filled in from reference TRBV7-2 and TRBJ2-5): GAGVSQSPSNKVTEKGKDVELRCDPISGHTALYWYRQSLGQGLEFLIYFQGNSAPDKSGLPSDRFSAERTGGSVSTLTIQRTQQEDSAVYLCASSLARAEETQYFGPGTRLLVL.

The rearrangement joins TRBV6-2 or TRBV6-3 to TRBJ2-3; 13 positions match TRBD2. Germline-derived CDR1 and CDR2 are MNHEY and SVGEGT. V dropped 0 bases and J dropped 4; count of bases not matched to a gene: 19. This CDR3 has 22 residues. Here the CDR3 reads CASSYSPAGDGLAGVPPDTQYF. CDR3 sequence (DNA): TGTGCCAGCAGTTACTCCCCGGCAGGAGACGGACTAGCGGGAGTCCCCCCAGATACGCAGTATTTT.

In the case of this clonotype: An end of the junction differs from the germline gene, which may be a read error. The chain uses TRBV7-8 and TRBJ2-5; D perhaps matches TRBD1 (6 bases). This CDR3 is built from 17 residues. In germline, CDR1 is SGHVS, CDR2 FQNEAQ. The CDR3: CSSSSSPRDTDQETQYF. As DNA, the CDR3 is TGTTCCAGCAGCAGTAGCCCTCGGGACACCGACCAAGAGACCCAGTACTTC.

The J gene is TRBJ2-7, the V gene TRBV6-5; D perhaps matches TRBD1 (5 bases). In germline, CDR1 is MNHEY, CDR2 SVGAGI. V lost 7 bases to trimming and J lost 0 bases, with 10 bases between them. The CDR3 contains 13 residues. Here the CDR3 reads CASIETVSYEQYF. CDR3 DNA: TGTGCCAGCATCGAGACAGTCTCCTACGAGCAGTACTTC.

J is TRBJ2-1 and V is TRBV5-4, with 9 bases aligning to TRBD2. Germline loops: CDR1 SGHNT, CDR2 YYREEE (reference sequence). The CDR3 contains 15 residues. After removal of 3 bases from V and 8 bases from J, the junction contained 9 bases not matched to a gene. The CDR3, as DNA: TGTGCCAGCAGCTCCCCGCGGGAGGGCCGGGATGAGCAGTTCTTC. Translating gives CASSSPREGRDEQFF. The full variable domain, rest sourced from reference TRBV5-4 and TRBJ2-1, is ETGVTQSPTHLIKTRGQQVTLRCSSQSGHNTVSWYQQALGQGPQFIFQYYREEENGRGNFPPRFSGLQFPNYSSELNVNALELDDSALYLCASSSPREGRDEQFFGPGTRLTVL.

CDR3 bases: TGTGCCAGCAGCGTAGCTAGGGCAGGAGATTGGTACAATGAGCAGTTCTTC. Amino acids: CASSVARAGDWYNEQFF. The chain has TRBV6-2 or TRBV6-3 and TRBJ2-1, with D uncertain. Germline V lookup: CDR1 MNHEY, CDR2 SVGEGT. V was shortened by 6 bases and J by 4 bases, with 22 bases between the two germline ends. The CDR3 contains 17 residues.

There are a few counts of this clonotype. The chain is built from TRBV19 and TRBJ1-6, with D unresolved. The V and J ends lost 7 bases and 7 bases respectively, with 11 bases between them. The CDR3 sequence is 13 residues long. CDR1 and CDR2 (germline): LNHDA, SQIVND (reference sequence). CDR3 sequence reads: CASTAGFNSPLHF. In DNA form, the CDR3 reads TGTGCCAGTACCGCCGGCTTCAATTCACCCCTCCACTTT.

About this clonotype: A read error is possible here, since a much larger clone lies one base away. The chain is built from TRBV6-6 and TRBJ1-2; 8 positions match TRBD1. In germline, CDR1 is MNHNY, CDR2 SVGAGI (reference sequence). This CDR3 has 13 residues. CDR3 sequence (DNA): TGTGCCAGCGGTTACGACAGGGGAATGGGCTACACCTTC. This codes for CASGYDRGMGYTF.

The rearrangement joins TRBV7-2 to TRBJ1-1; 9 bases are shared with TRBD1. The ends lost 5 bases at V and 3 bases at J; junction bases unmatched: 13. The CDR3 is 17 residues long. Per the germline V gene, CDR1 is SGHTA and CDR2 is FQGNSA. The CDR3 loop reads CASSTRTGAAVYTEAFF. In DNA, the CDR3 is TGTGCCAGCAGCACGCGGACAGGGGCGGCGGTGTACACTGAAGCTTTCTTT.

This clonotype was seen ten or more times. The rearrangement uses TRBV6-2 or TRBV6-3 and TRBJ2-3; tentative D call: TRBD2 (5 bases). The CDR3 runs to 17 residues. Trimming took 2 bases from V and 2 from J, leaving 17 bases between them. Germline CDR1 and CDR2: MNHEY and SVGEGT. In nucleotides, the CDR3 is TGTGCCAGCAGTTACCGGGCGGAGGATTTATTCACAGATACGCAGTATTTT. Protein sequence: CASSYRAEDLFTDTQYF.

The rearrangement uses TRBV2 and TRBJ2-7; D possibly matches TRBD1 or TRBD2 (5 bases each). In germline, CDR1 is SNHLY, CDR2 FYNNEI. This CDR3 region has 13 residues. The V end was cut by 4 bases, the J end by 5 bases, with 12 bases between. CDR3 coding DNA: TGTGCCAGCAGTGGGGACGTAGTCGACGAGCAGTACTTC. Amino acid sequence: CASSGDVVDEQYF.

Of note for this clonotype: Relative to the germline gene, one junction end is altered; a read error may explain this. The CDR3 DNA follows: TGTGCCAGCGTCATGGGTGGCAGTAACAATGAGAAGTTCTTC. Protein sequence: CASVMGGSNNEKFF. The chain combines TRBV6-1 with TRBJ2-1, with no clear D. The CDR3 loop spans 14 amino acids. Per the germline V gene, CDR1 is MNHNS and CDR2 is SASEGT.

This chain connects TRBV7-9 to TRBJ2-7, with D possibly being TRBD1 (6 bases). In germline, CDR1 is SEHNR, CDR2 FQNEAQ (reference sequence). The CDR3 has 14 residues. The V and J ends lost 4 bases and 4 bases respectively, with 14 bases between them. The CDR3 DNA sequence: TGTGCCAGCAGCTGGACAGTCACCTTGTACGAGCAGTACTTC. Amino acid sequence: CASSWTVTLYEQYF.

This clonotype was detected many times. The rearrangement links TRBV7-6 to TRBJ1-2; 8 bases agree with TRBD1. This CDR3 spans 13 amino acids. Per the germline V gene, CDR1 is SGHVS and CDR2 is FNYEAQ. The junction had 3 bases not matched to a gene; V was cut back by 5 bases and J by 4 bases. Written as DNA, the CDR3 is TGTGCCAGCAGCGCCGACAGGGGCTATGGCTACACCTTC. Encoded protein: CASSADRGYGYTF. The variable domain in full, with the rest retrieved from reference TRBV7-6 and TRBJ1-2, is GAGVSQSPRYKVTKRGQDVALRCDPISGHVSLYWYRQALGQGPEFLTYFNYEAQQDKSGLPNDRFSAERPEGSISTLTIQRTEQRDSAMYRCASSADRGYGYTFGSGTRLTVV.

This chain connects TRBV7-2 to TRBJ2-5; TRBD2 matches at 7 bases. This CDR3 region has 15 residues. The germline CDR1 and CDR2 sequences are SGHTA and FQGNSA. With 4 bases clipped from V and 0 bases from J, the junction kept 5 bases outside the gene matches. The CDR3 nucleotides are TGTGCCAGCAGCTCCCAAAGCGGGAACCAAGAGACCCAGTACTTC. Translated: CASSSQSGNQETQYF. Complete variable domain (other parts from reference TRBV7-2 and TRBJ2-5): GAGVSQSPSNKVTEKGKDVELRCDPISGHTALYWYRQSLGQGLEFLIYFQGNSAPDKSGLPSDRFSAERTGGSVSTLTIQRTQQEDSAVYLCASSSQSGNQETQYFGPGTRLLVL.

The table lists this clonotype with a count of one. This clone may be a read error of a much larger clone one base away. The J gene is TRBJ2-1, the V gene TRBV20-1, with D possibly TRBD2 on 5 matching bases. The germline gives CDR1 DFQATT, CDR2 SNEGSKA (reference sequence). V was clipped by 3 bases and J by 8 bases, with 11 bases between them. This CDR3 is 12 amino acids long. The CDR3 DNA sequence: TGCAGTGCTAGGGACGGGGAGCATGAGCAGTTCTTC. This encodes CSARDGEHEQFF.

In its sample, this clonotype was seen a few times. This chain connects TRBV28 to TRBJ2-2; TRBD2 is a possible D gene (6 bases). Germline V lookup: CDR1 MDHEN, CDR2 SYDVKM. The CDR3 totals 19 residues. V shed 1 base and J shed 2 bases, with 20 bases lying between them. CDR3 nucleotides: TGTGCCAGCAGTTTATTAACATTGAGACTAGTGAACAACACCGGGGAGCTGTTTTTT. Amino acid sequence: CASSLLTLRLVNNTGELFF. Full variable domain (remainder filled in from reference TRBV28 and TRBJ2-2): DVKVTQSSRYLVKRTGEKVFLECVQDMDHENMFWYRQDPGLGLRLIYFSYDVKMKEKGDIPEGYSVSREKKERFSLILESASTNQTSMYLCASSLLTLRLVNNTGELFFGEGSRLTVL.

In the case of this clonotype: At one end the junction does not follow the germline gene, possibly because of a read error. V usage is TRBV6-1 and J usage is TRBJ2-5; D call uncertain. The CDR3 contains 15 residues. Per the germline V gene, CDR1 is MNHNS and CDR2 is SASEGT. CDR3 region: CATSDPRAAGETQYF. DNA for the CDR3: TGTGCCACCAGTGACCCTCGGGCCGCCGGGGAGACCCAGTACTTC.

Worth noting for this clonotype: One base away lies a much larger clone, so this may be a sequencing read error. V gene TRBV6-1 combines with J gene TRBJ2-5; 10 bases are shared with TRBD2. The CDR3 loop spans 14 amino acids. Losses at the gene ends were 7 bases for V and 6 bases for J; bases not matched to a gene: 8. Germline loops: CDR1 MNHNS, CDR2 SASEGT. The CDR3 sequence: CASIPSGGEKTQYF. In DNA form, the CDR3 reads TGTGCCAGCATCCCTAGCGGGGGAGAAAAGACCCAGTACTTC.